What follows is one T cell receptor (beta chain) and its context. Germline CDR1 SGHRS, CDR2 YFSETQ. CDR3 length: 16 residues. The V end was cut by 5 bases, the J end by 7 bases, with 25 bases between. In the source study's methods: Amplified reference gene primers provided the basis for estimating nucleated cell counts. TCRdb keeps only in-frame clones here, not all; method: immunoSEQ multiplex PCR. V, J and clone size reflect that table, while D and trimming were determined from the DNA. In the table there are 90,000 or so clones, about 79% of which are singletons. The data derive from a study of blood T cell repertoires in COVID-19. Study background: The analysed material was cDNA or gDNA that came from T cells, B-cell-depleted T cells, or PBMCs.

The sequencing sample was made of peripheral blood. The chain uses TRBV5-1 and TRBJ2-7; tentative D call: TRBD1 (5 bases). This TCR was sampled from a man in his sixties with acute or convalescent COVID-19. CDR3: CASSGRSNTISGEQYF. In DNA form, the CDR3 reads TGCGCCAGCAGTGGACGGAGTAACACGATTTCAGGGGAGCAGTACTTC.